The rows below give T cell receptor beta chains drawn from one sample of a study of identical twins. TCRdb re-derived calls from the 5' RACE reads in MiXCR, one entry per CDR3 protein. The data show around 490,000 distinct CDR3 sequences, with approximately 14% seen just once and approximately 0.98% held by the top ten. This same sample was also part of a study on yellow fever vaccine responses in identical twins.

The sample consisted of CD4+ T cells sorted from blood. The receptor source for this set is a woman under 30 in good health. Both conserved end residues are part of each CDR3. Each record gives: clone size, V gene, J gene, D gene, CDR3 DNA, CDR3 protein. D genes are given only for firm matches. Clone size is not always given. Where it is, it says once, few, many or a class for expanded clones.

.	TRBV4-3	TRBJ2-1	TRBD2	TGCGCCAGCAGCCAAGACGCTAGCGGAAACAATGAGCAGTTCTTC	CASSQDASGNNEQFF
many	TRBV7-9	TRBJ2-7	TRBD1	TGTGCCAGCAGCTACCGGGACAGCGGATACGAGCAGTACTTC	CASSYRDSGYEQYF
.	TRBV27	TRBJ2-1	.	TGTGCCAGCAGCCCCAGGCAGGTGGCCTACAATGAGCAGTTCTTC	CASSPRQVAYNEQFF
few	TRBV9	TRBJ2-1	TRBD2	TGTGCCAGCAGTGAGACTAGCGGGGGATACTACAATGAGCAGTTCTTC	CASSETSGGYYNEQFF
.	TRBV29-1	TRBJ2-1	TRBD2	TGCAGCGTTGAAGTGGTAAGACTAGCGGCCGGAGGGGAGCAGTTCTTC	CSVEVVRLAAGGEQFF
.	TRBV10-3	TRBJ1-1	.	TGTGCCACCACCATTGACAGAACGAACACTGAAGCTTTCTTT	CATTIDRTNTEAFF
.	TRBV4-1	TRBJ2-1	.	TGCGCCAGCAGCCAGGTTGCCGGCGCGTCCGGCCGATGGGAGCAGTTCTTC	CASSQVAGASGRWEQFF
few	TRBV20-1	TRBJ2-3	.	TGCAGTGCTAGAGTTAGCGGCACAGATACGCAGTATTTT	CSARVSGTDTQYF
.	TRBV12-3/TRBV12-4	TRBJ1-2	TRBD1	TGTGCCAGCAGTTTTAGCCTGGGACAGGGAGTCGGCGATGGCTACACCTTC	CASSFSLGQGVGDGYTF
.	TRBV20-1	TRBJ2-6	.	TGCAGTGCTAGGGACTCCGAATCCTCTGGGGCCAACGTCCTGACTTTC	CSARDSESSGANVLTF
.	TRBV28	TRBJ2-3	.	TGTGCCAGCAGTACGGCAGGGATTAGCACAGATACGCAGTATTTT	CASSTAGISTDTQYF
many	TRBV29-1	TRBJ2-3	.	TGCAGCGTCGACAGACGATATAGCACAGATACGCAGTATTTT	CSVDRRYSTDTQYF
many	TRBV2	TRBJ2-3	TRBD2	TGTGCCAGCAAGGCGGCGGGAGTCGGCGCAGATACGCAGTATTTT	CASKAAGVGADTQYF
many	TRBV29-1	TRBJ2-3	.	TGCAGCGTGGCCTCCTTAGCGGCGAGAAAGACCACAGATACGCAGTATTTT	CSVASLAARKTTDTQYF
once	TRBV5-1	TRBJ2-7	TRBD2	TGCGCCAGCAGCTTGGGGGGACTAGCGGTTTACGAGCAGTACTTC	CASSLGGLAVYEQYF
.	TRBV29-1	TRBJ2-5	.	TGCAGCGTTGAAGTACTAACAGGACAAGAGACCCAGTACTTC	CSVEVLTGQETQYF
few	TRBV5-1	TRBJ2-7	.	TGCGCCAGCAGCTTGGACAGGGTGGCCTACGAGCAGTACTTC	CASSLDRVAYEQYF
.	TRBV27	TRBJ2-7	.	TGTGCCAGCAGTCCAAGGGTCCTAGGCGAGCAGTACTTC	CASSPRVLGEQYF
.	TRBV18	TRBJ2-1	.	TGTGCCAGCTCACCAGTCGGGGGCGAGCGGTCATACAATGAGCAGTTCTTC	CASSPVGGERSYNEQFF
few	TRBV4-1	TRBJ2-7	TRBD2	TGCGCCAGCAGCATTAATAGCGGGACCGGCGAGCAGTACTTC	CASSINSGTGEQYF
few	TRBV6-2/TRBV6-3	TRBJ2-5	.	TGTGCCAGCAGCACCTATGGGGGTTCCCAAGAGACCCAGTACTTC	CASSTYGGSQETQYF
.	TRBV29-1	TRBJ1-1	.	TGCAGCGTTGAAGCGGCAGTGAACACTGAAGCTTTCTTT	CSVEAAVNTEAFF
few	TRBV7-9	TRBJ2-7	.	TGTGCCAGCAGGAGAGAGTGGCGAGAGGAGCAGTACTTC	CASRREWREEQYF
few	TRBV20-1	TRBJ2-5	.	TGCAGTGCTAGTGGTAGGGAGTCCAAGTACCAAGAGACCCAGTACTTC	CSASGRESKYQETQYF
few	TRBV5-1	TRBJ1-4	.	TGCGCCAGCAGCTTGGAGAGACCCTATGAAAAACTGTTTTTT	CASSLERPYEKLFF
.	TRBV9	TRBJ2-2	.	TGTGCCAGCAGCGTCGGCGGGGCCCAGACCGGGGAGCTGTTTTTT	CASSVGGAQTGELFF
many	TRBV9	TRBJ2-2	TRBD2	TGTGCCAGCAGGCGGGGGGCGGACACCGGGGAGCTGTTTTTT	CASRRGADTGELFF
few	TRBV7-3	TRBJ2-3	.	TGTGCCAGCAGCTTATGGGGGGCGACCGGCACAGATACGCAGTATTTT	CASSLWGATGTDTQYF
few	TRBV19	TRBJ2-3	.	TGTGCCAGTAGTCTCCCAAGGGGTGTGGGAGCGGGCACAGATACGCAGTATTTT	CASSLPRGVGAGTDTQYF
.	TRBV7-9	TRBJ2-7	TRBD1	TGTGCCAGCAGCTCCTCAGGACAGGGTCCTTACGAGCAGTACTTC	CASSSSGQGPYEQYF
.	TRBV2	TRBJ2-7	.	TGTGCCAGCAGTGCCATTGGGGGGAGCGGTTACGAGCAGTACTTC	CASSAIGGSGYEQYF
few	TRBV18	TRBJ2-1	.	TGTGCCAGCTCACCACCGGGCAGGTGGGGCAATGAGCAGTTCTTC	CASSPPGRWGNEQFF
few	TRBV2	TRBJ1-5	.	TGTGCCAGCAGCCTAGACAGTACAAATCAGCCCCAGCATTTT	CASSLDSTNQPQHF
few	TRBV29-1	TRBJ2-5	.	TGCAGCGTTGAAAGGGGAGTGGGAGAGACCCAGTACTTC	CSVERGVGETQYF
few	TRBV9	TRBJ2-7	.	TGTGCCAGCAGAGGGGGGTTTACCTACGAGCAGTACTTC	CASRGGFTYEQYF
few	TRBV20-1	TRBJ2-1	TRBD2	TGCAGTGCCACCTCTTTCCGGCTAGCGGGCCTCAATGAGCAGTTCTTC	CSATSFRLAGLNEQFF
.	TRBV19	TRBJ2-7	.	TGTGCCAGTAGTATAGATCTTACTCCGCCTTACGAGCAGTACTTC	CASSIDLTPPYEQYF
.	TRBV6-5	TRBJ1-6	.	TGTGCCAGCAGTTACGGACAAAAAAATTCACCCCTCCACTTT	CASSYGQKNSPLHF
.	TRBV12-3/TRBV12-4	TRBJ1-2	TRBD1	TGTGCCAGCAGACGCGGACAGGGCCCAAACTATGGCTACACCTTC	CASRRGQGPNYGYTF
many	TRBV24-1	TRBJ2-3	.	TGTGCCACCAGTGATTTGTCAGGGCCAGCAGATACGCAGTATTTT	CATSDLSGPADTQYF
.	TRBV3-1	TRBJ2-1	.	TGTGCCAGCAGCCAAGAGGTAGCTTACAATGAGCAGTTCTTC	CASSQEVAYNEQFF
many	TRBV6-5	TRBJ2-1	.	TGTGCCAGCAGTTATTCCGGTGAGCAGTTCTTC	CASSYSGEQFF
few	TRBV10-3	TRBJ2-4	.	TGTGCCATCAGTGAGTCTCCCAAAAACATTCAGTACTTC	CAISESPKNIQYF
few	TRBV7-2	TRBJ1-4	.	TGTGCCAGCAGCCCCCCAGGGAGCAAAAATGAAAAACTGTTTTTT	CASSPPGSKNEKLFF
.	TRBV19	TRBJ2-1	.	TGTGCCAGTAGTATTCCCGCCTTGGGCCCACGCAATGAGCAGTTCTTC	CASSIPALGPRNEQFF
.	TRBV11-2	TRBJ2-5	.	TGTGCCAGCAGCTTAGGGGAGCGACAGTACTTC	CASSLGERQYF
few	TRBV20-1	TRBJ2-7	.	TGCAGTGCTAGTGAGGGGAGGTTCTACGAGCAGTACTTC	CSASEGRFYEQYF
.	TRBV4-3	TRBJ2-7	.	TGCGCCAGCAGCCAAGAGAAGCATGGGGCTCAGTACTTC	CASSQEKHGAQYF
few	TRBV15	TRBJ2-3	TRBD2	TGTGCCACCAGCAGGCCGGGGGGGGGGTCGGAAAACACAGATACGCAGTATTTT	CATSRPGGGSENTDTQYF
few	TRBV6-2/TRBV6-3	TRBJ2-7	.	TGTGCCAGCAGTCCAGGCGCCTCCTACGAGCAGTACTTC	CASSPGASYEQYF
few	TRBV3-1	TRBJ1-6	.	TGTGCCAGCAGCCAAGGGCGGGGGGGAAATTCACCCCTCCACTTT	CASSQGRGGNSPLHF